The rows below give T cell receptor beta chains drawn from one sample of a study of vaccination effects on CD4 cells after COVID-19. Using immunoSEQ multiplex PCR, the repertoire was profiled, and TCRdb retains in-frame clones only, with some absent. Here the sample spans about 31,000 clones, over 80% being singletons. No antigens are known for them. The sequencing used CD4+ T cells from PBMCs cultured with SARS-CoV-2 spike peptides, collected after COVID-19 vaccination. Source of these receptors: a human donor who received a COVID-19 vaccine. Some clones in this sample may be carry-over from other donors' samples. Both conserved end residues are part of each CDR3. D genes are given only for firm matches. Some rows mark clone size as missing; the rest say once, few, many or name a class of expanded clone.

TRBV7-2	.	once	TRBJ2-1	CASSARPGEQFF	TGTGCCAGCAGCGCCCGACCCGGAGAGCAGTTCTTC
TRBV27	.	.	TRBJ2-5	CASSYLDTWETQYF	TGTGCCAGCAGTTACCTAGACACGTGGGAGACCCAGTACTTC
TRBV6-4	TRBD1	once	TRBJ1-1	CASSDVQGATEAFF	TGTGCCAGCAGTGACGTACAGGGGGCTACTGAAGCTTTCTTT
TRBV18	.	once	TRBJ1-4	CASSLSTVLNEKLFF	TGTGCCAGCTCACTTTCGACGGTCCTTAATGAAAAACTGTTTTTT
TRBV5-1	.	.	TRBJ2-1	CASSFNRAENEQFF	TGCGCCAGCAGCTTCAATAGGGCGGAAAATGAGCAGTTCTTC
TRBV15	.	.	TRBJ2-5	CATSARTPTRETQYF	TGTGCCACCAGCGCTCGGACGCCTACTAGGGAGACCCAGTACTTC
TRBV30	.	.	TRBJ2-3	CAWMRRFSTDTQYF	TGTGCCTGGATGAGGAGATTTAGCACAGATACGCAGTATTTT
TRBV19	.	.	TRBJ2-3	CASSARQTDTQYF	TGTGCCAGTAGTGCCCGACAGACAGATACGCAGTATTTT
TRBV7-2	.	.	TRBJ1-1	CASSKLVGSHEAFF	TGTGCCAGCAGCAAACTCGTGGGATCCCATGAAGCTTTCTTT
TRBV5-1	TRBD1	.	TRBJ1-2	CASSLYYSDAGTGGGYTF	TGCGCCAGCAGCTTGTATTACTCGGACGCCGGGACAGGAGGGGGCTACACCTTC
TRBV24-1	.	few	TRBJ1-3	CATSTSGNTIYF	TGTGCCACCTCGACAAGCGGAAACACCATATATTTT
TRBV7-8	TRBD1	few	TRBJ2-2	CASSETPGQGSGELFF	TGTGCCAGCAGCGAGACGCCGGGACAGGGTTCCGGGGAGCTGTTTTTT
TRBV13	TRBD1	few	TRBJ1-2	CASSPQGQGDYGYTF	TGTGCCAGCAGCCCCCAAGGACAGGGCGACTATGGCTACACCTTC
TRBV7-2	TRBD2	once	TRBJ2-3	CATSGGGTDTQYF	TGTGCCACCAGTGGGGGGGGCACAGATACGCAGTATTTT
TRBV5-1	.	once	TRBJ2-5	CASSPGKVQETQYF	TGCGCCAGCAGCCCCGGGAAAGTCCAAGAGACCCAGTACTTC
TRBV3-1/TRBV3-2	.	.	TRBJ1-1	CASSLGRDPEAFF	TGTGCCAGCAGCCTCGGAAGGGACCCTGAAGCTTTCTTT
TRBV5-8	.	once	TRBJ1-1	CASPHPFLAGENTEAFF	TGTGCCAGCCCTCACCCCTTTTTGGCAGGAGAGAACACTGAAGCTTTCTTT
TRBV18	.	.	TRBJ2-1	CASSAGPGNEQFF	TGTGCCAGCTCCGCCGGCCCAGGGAATGAGCAGTTCTTC
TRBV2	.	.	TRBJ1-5	CASSGQLGQPQHF	TGTGCCAGCAGCGGGCAGTTGGGGCAGCCCCAGCATTTT
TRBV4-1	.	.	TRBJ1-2	CASSQDTGYGYTF	TGCGCCAGCAGCCAAGATACGGGGTATGGCTACACCTTC
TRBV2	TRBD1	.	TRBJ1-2	CASSDRQGTGYTF	TGTGCCAGCAGTGACCGACAGGGGACTGGCTACACCTTC
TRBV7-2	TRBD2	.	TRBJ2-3	CASSAGGGTDTQYF	TGTGCCAGCAGCGCGGGGGGGGGCACAGATACGCAGTATTTT
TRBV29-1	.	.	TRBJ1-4	CSVKGIATNEKLFF	TGCAGCGTTAAGGGAATTGCAACTAATGAAAAACTGTTTTTT
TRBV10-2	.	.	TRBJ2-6	CASSPDGGRLGGANVLTF	TGCGCCAGCAGCCCCGACGGAGGGCGGCTAGGTGGGGCCAACGTCCTGACTTTC